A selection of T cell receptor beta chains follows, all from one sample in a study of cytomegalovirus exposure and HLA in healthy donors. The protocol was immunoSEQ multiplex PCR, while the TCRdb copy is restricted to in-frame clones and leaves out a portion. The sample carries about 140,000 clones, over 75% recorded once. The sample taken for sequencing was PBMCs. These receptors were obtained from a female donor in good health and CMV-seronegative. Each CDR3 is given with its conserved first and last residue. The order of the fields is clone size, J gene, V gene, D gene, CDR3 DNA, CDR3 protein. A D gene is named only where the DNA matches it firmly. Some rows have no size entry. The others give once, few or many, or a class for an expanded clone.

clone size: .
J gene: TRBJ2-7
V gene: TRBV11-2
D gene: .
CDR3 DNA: TGTGCCAGCAGCTTCAGGGATCGGGCCTACGAGCAGTACTTC
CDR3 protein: CASSFRDRAYEQYF

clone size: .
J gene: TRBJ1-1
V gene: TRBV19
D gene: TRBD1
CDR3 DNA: TGTGCCAGTAGTATCAGCAGGGGGATTACTGAAGCTTTCTTT
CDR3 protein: CASSISRGITEAFF

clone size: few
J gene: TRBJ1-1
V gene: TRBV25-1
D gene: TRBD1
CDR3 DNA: TGTGCCAGCAGTGCCCGGGACAGGGGCCTAGCTTTCTTT
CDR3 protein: CASSARDRGLAFF

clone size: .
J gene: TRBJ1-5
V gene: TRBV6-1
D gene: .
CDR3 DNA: TGTGCCAGCAGTGACCCAGGGGTAGGGCTTCATAGCAATCAGCCCCAGCATTTT
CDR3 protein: CASSDPGVGLHSNQPQHF

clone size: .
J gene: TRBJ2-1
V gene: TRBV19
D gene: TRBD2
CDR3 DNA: TGTGCCAGTAGTCTCCCCGGCGGGAGAGGTAATGAGCAGTTCTTC
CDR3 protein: CASSLPGGRGNEQFF

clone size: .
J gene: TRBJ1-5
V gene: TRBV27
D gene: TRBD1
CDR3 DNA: TGTGCCAGCAGTCAGACAGGGAGCAATCAGCCCCAGCATTTT
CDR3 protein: CASSQTGSNQPQHF

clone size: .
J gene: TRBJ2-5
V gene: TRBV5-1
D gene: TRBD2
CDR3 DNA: TGCGCCAGCAGCCGGAACGCGGGAGGAGAGATCCAGTACTTC
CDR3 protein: CASSRNAGGEIQYF

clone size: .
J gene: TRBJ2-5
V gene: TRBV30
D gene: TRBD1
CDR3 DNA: TGTGCCTGGAACCCCGGGACAGCCCGCGAAGAGACCCAGTACTTC
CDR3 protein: CAWNPGTAREETQYF

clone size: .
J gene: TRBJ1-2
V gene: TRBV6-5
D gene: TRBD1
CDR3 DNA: TGTGCCAGCAGTCAGGGGGGTCAGGGCTACACCTTC
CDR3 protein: CASSQGGQGYTF

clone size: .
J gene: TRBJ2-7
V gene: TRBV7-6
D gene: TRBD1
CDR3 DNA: TGTGCCAGCAGCAAGGACAGGGAAGCCTACGAGCAGTACTTC
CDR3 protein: CASSKDREAYEQYF

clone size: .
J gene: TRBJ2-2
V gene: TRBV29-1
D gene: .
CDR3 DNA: TGCAGCGTGGCCCCGGGACTTAACACCGGGGAGCTGTTTTTT
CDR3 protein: CSVAPGLNTGELFF

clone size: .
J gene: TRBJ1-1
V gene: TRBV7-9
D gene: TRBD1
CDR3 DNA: TGTGCCAGCAGTCCGGGACAGGTCCGGCGGACTGAAGCTTTCTTT
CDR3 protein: CASSPGQVRRTEAFF

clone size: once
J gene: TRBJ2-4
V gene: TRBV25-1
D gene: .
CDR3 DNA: TGTGCCAGCAGTGAATTCGGCGGAAACATTCAGTACTTC
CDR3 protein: CASSEFGGNIQYF

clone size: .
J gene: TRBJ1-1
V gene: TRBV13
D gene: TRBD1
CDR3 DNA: TGTGCCAGCAGCCGGGGACAGGGAATGAACACTGAAGCTTTCTTT
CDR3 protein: CASSRGQGMNTEAFF

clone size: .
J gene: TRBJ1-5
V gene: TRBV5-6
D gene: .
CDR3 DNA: TGTGCCAGCAGTCTGCGGGGCGCGTGGGGACAGCCCCAGCATTTT
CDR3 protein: CASSLRGAWGQPQHF

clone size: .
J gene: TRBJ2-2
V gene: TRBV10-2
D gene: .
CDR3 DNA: TGCGCCAGCAGTGAGTTCTCCCATCGGGCCGGGGAGCTGTTTTTT
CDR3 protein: CASSEFSHRAGELFF

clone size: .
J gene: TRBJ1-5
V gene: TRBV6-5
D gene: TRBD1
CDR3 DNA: TGTGCCAGCAGTTCCACGGACAGGGGGAGTAATCAGCCCCAGCATTTT
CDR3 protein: CASSSTDRGSNQPQHF

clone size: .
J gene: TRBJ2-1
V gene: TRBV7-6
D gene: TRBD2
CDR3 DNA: TGTGCCAGCAGCTTGGTAGCGGGAGGGCCCTCGGATGAGCAGTTCTTC
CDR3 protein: CASSLVAGGPSDEQFF

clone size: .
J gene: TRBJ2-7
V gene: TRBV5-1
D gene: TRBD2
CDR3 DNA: TGCGCCAGCACCCTAGCGGGCGGGTATACTTACGAGCAGTACTTC
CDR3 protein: CASTLAGGYTYEQYF

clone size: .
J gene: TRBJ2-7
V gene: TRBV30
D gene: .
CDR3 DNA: TGTGCCCTGAAGACAGACAGCGAGCAGTACTTC
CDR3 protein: CALKTDSEQYF

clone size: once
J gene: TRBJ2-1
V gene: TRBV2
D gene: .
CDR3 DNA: TGTGCCAGCAGTTGGAGTAATGAGCAGTTCTTC
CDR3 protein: CASSWSNEQFF

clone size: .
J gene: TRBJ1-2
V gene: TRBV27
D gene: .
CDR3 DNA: TGTGCCAGCAGGGCTTTTCTTTATGGCTACACCTTC
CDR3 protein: CASRAFLYGYTF

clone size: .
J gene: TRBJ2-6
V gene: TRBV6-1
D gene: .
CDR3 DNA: TGTGCCAGCAGTGACAACTCTGGGGCCAACGTCCTGACTTTC
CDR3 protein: CASSDNSGANVLTF

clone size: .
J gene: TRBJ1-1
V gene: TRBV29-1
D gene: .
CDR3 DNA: TGCAGCGTGCGGGGGGCTGAGACTGAAGCTTTCTTT
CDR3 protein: CSVRGAETEAFF

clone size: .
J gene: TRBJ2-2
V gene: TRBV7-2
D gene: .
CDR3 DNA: TGTGCCAGCAGCTTAAGCCGGGGTTCCACCGGGGAGCTGTTTTTT
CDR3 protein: CASSLSRGSTGELFF

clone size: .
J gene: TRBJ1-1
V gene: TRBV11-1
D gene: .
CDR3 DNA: TGTGCCAGCAGCCAGAGGGGGATGACTGAAGCTTTCTTT
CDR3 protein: CASSQRGMTEAFF

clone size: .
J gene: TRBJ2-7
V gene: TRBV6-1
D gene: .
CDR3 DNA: TGTGCCAGCAGTGGGACACACTACGAGCGGTACTTC
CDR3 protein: CASSGTHYERYF

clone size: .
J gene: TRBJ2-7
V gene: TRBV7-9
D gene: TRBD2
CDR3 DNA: TGTGCCAGCAGCTCGCCCAGTCTAGCGGTCTCCTACGAGCAGTACTTC
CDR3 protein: CASSSPSLAVSYEQYF

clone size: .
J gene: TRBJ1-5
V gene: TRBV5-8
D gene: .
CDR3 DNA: TGTGCCAGCAGCTTTGGCGGGAATCAGCCCCAGCATTTT
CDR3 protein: CASSFGGNQPQHF

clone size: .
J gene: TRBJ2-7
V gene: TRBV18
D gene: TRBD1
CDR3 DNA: TGTGCCAGCTCACCCGGGACAGGGGGCCTGTACGAGCAGTACTTC
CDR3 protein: CASSPGTGGLYEQYF

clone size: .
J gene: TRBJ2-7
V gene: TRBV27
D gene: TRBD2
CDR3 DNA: TGTGCCAGCAGTTTATTTTCTAGCGGCGAGCAGTACTTC
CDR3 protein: CASSLFSSGEQYF

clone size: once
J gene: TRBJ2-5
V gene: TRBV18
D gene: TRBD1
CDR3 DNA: TGTGCCAGCTCACAAAGGGACAGTCAAGAGACCCAGTACTTC
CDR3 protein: CASSQRDSQETQYF

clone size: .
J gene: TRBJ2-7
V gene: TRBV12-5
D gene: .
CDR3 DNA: TGTGCTAGTGGTTTGGCCCAGGGTGAATACTCCTACGAGCAGTACTTC
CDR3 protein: CASGLAQGEYSYEQYF

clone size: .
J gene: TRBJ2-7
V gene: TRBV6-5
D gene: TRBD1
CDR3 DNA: TGTGCCAGCAGGAGGGACAGGGGGCCGTGGGAGCAGTACTTC
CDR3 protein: CASRRDRGPWEQYF

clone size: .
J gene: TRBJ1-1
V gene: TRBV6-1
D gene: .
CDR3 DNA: TGTGCCAGCAGGGAGGAGGCAGGGAACACTGAAGCTTTCTTT
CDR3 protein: CASREEAGNTEAFF

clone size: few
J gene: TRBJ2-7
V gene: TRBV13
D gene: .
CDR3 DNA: TGTGCCAGCAGCCCGACAGACAACACCTACGAGCAGTACTTC
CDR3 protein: CASSPTDNTYEQYF

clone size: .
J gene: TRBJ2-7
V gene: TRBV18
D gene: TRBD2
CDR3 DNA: TGTGCCAGCTCACCGGATCTGGGGGGGTCGAGGGAGCAGTACTTC
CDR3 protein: CASSPDLGGSREQYF

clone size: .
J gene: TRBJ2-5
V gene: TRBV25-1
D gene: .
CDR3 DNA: TGTGCCAGCAGTGAATCTTGGCAGGTTCAGTCATCGGAGACCCAGTACTTC
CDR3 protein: CASSESWQVQSSETQYF

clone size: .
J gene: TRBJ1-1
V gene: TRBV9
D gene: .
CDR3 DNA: TGTGCCAGCAGCGTGGCGGGATCGAACACTGAAGCTTTCTTT
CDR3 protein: CASSVAGSNTEAFF

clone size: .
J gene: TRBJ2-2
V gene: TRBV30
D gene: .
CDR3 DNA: TGTGCCTGGAGTAGGGGCACCGGGGAGCTGTTTTTT
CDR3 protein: CAWSRGTGELFF

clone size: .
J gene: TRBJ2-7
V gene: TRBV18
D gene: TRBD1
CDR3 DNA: TGTGCCAGCTCCCCGAGGGACAGGGGGTTTTTCTACGAGCAGTACTTC
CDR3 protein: CASSPRDRGFFYEQYF

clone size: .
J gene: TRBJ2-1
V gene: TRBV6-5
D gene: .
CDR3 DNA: TGTGCCAGCAGTTACGTTGGGCAGGGAAAAGGAGAGCAGTTCTTC
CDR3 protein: CASSYVGQGKGEQFF

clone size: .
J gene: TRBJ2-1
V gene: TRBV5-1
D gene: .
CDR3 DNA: TGCGCCAGCAGCTTCGGCTTTCTAGCGAGCCCGTACAATGAGCAGTTCTTC
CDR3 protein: CASSFGFLASPYNEQFF

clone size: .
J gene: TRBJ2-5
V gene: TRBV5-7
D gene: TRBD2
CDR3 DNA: TGTGCCAGCAGCTTGGGGACTAGCCAAGAGACCCAGTACTTC
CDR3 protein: CASSLGTSQETQYF

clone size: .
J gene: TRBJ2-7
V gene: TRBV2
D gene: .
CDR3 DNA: TGTGCCAGCAGTGAAGGGGGACTTATCTACGAGCAGTACTTC
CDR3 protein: CASSEGGLIYEQYF

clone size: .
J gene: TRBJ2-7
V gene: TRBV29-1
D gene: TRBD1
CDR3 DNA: TGCAGCGTTGAAGATACAGGGGAATCTTACGAGCAGTACTTC
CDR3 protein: CSVEDTGESYEQYF

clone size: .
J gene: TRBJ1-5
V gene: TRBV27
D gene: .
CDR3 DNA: TGTGCCAGCAGCCGGAGATCGCGGTCGACCAGCAATCAGCCCCAGCATTTT
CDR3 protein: CASSRRSRSTSNQPQHF

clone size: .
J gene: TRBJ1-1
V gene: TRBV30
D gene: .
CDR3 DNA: TGTGCCTGGCGTAGAGGGACTGAAGCTTTCTTT
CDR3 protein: CAWRRGTEAFF

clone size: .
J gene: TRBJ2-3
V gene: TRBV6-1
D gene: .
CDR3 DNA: TGTGCCAGCAGTGAGCCCGGGACTTCAGAATTCACAGATACGCAGTATTTT
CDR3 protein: CASSEPGTSEFTDTQYF

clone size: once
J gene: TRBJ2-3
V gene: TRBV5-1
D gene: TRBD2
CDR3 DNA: TGCGCCAGCAGCTACCCCTTAGCGGGAGCCCATCCGGGAGATACGCAGTATTTT
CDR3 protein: CASSYPLAGAHPGDTQYF

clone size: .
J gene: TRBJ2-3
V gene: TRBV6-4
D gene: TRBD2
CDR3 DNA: TGTGCCAGCAGTGCACTAGCGGGCACAGATACGCAGTATTTT
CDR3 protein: CASSALAGTDTQYF

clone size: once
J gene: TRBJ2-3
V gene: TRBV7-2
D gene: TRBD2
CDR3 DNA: TGTGCCAGCAGCTTACGGGGGGGAGATACGCAGTATTTT
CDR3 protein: CASSLRGGDTQYF

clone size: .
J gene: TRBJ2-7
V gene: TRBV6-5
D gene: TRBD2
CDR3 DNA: TGTGCCAGCAGTTACCATACGGGAGGGTCCGGGGACGAGCAGTACTTC
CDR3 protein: CASSYHTGGSGDEQYF

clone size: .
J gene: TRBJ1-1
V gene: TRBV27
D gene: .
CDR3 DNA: TGTGCCAGCAGTTTACTGGGGGGTTGGAACACTGAAGCTTTCTTT
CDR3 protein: CASSLLGGWNTEAFF

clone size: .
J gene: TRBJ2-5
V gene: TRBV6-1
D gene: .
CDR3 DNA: TGTGCCAGCCGAATCCCGGGTCTTCAAGAGACCCAGTACTTC
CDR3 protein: CASRIPGLQETQYF

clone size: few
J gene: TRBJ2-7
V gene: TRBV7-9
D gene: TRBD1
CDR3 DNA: TGTGCCAGCAGCTTCGGTTGGGACAGGGCAGGCGAGCAGTACTTC
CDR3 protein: CASSFGWDRAGEQYF

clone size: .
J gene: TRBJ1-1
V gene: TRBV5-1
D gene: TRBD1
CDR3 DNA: TGCGCCAGCAGCTCTGACAGGGGGGCCGAAGCTTTCTTT
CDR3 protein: CASSSDRGAEAFF

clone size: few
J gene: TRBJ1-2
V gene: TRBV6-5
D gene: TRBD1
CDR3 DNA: TGTGCCAGCAGAGAGGACAGGGTGGGTGGCTACACCTTC
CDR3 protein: CASREDRVGGYTF